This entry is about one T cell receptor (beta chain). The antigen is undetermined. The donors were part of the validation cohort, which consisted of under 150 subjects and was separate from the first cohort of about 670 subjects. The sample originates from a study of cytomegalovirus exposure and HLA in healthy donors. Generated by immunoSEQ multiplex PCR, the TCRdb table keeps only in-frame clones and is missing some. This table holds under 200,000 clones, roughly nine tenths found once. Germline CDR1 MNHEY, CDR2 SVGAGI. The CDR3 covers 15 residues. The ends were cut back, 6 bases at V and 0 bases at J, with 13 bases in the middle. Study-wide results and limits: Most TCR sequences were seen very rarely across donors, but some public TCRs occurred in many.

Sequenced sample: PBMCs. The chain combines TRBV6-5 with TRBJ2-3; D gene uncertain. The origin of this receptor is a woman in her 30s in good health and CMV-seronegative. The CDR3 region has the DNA TGTGCCAGCAGGAGCTACTCTGGGAGCACAGATACGCAGTATTTT. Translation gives CASRSYSGSTDTQYF.